The T cell receptor (beta chain) under discussion was sequenced for a study of cytomegalovirus exposure and HLA in healthy donors. Study background: Early release data held 75 million to 100 million unique TCRs from HLA-typed donors.

Researchers ran the PCR with 60 Vbeta and 13 Jbeta primers. Only in-frame clones appear in the TCRdb table, and some are missing; sequencing was by immunoSEQ multiplex PCR. The data show 85,000 to 100,000 clones, 64% seen once. Study outcomes and limitations: Reportedly, fewer N-insertions than the approximately 690-donor mean appeared in an Asian-associated ancestry cluster in a later analysis. There was a cluster of highly shared sequence variants that was likely a sequencing artifact. In an earlier analysis, productive rearrangement rates for most beta V segments clustered near 87% or 30%.

As regards this clone: No antigen is known for it.

CDR3 length: 13 residues. Germline CDR1 SQVTM, CDR2 ANQGSEA. The V segment lost 3 bases and the J segment 3 bases; nucleotides outside the gene matches: 3. The source is a man aged 55 to 70 in good health and CMV-seronegative. Sequencing was done on a sample of PBMCs. V gene TRBV29-1 combines with J gene TRBJ1-1, with 8 bases matching TRBD1. CDR3 nucleotide sequence: TGCAGCGTTGATACACAGGGGGACACTGAAGCTTTCTTT. Its protein is CSVDTQGDTEAFF.